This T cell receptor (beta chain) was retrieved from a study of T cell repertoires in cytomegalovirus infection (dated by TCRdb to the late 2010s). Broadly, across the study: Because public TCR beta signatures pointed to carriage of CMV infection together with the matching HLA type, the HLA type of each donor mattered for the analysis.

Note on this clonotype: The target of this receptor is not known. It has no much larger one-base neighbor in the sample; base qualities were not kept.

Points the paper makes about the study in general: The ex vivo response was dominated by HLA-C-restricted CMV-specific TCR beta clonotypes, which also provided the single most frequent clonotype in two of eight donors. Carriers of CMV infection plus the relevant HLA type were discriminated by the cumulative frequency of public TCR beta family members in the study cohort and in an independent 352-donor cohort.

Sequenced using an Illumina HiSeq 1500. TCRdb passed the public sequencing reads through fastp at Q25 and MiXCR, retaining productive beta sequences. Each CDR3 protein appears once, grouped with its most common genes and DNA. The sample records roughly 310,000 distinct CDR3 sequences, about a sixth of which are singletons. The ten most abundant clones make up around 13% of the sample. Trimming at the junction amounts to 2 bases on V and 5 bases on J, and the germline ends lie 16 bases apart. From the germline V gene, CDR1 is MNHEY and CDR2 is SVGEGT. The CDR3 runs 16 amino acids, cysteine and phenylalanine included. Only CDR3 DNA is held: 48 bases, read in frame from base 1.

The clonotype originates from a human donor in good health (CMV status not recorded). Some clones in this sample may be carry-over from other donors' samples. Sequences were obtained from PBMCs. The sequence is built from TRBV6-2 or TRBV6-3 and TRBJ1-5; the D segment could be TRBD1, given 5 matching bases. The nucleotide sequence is TGTGCCAGCAGTTACAGTGGGACGGGACTCCATCAGCCCCAGCATTTT. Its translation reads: CASSYSGTGLHQPQHF.